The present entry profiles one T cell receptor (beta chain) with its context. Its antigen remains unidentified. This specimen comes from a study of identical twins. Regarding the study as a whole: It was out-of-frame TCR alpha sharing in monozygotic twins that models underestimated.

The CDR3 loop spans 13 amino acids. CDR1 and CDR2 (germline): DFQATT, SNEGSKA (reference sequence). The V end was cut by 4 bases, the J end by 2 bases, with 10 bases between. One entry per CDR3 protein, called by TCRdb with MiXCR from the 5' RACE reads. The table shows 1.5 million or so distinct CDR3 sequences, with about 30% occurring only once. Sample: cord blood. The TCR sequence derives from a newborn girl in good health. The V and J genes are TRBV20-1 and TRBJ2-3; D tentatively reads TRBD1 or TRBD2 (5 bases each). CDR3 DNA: TGCAGTGCTACTGGGGACCTCACAGATACGCAGTATTTT. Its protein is CSATGDLTDTQYF.